The present entry profiles one T cell receptor (beta chain) with its context. The CDR3 is 14 residues long. Germline V gene lookup returns CDR1 SGHTA and CDR2 FQGNSA. The ends were cut back, 4 bases at V and 2 bases at J, with 12 bases in the middle. These data are taken from a study of control samples from healthy donors and cancer patients. Here immunoSEQ multiplex PCR was the method, and the copy in TCRdb shows in-frame clones only, minus some. The sample shows tens of thousands of clones, roughly 87% of them seen only once. J is TRBJ2-7 and V is TRBV7-2; the D gene is possibly TRBD2 (5 bases). The sample taken for sequencing was PBMCs. This TCR came from a man aged 60 to 75 with head and neck cancer. The chain's CDR3 is CASSSRGQAYEQYF. CDR3 bases: TGTGCCAGCAGCTCCCGCGGGCAGGCCTACGAGCAGTACTTC.